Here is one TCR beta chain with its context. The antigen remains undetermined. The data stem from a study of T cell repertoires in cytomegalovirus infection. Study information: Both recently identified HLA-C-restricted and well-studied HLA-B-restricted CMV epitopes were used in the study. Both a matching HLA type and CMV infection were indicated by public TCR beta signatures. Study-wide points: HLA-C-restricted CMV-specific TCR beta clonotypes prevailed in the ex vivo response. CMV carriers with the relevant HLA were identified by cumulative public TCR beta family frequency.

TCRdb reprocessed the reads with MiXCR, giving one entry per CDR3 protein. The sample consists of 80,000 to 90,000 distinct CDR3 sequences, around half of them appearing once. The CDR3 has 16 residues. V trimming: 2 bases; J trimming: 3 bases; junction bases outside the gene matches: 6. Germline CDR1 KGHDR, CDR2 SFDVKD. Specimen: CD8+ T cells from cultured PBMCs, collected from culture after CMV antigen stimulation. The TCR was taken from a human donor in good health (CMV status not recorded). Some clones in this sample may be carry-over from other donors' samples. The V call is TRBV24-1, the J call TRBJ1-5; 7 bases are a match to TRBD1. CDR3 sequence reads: CATSDSRDSYNQPQHF. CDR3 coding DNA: TGTGCCACCAGTGATTCCCGGGACAGCTACAATCAGCCCCAGCATTTT.